A selection of T cell receptor beta chains follows, all from one sample in a study of shared clonotypes between healthy human individuals. Some clones are missing from TCRdb's copy, which holds only in-frame ones; the method was immunoSEQ multiplex PCR. The sample holds hundreds of thousands of clones, around 96% seen once. The specimen sequenced was naive CD8+ T cells sorted from blood. These TCRs come from a woman aged 25 to 39 in good health. Each CDR3 is given with its conserved first and last residue. Each record gives: J gene, V gene, clone size, D gene, CDR3 protein, CDR3 DNA. The D gene is left open where the match is weak. Clone size is stated in some rows and not others, as once, few, many or a class when expanded.

>TRBJ2-1|TRBV19|.|.
CASSWGRANEQFF
TGTGCCAGTAGTTGGGGGAGAGCCAATGAGCAGTTCTTC
>TRBJ2-1|TRBV5-1|once|TRBD2
CASSLAQGTRGLAGGLQFF
TGCGCCAGCAGCTTGGCCCAAGGCACCCGGGGCCTAGCGGGAGGGCTACAGTTCTTC
>TRBJ2-7|TRBV27|.|.
CASRGSASYEQYF
TGTGCCAGCAGGGGCAGCGCCAGCTACGAGCAGTACTTC
>TRBJ1-2|TRBV6-1|.|TRBD1
CASSGDRAAELLGYTF
TGTGCCAGCAGTGGGGACAGGGCGGCTGAACTATTAGGCTACACCTTC
>TRBJ1-4|TRBV27|.|.
CASSHRKLFF
TGTGCCAGCAGTCACCGGAAACTGTTTTTT
>TRBJ2-1|TRBV14|.|.
CASSQDGRLLYNEQFF
TGTGCCAGCAGCCAAGATGGACGGCTACTGTACAATGAGCAGTTCTTC
>TRBJ2-4|TRBV7-2|.|.
CASSLGIRGIKNIQYF
TGTGCCAGCAGCTTAGGGATCAGGGGAATAAAAAACATTCAGTACTTC
>TRBJ2-7|TRBV7-6|once|.
CASGSRVGSQVEQYF
TGTGCCAGCGGATCCAGGGTTGGGAGCCAGGTCGAGCAGTACTTC
>TRBJ2-7|TRBV7-9|.|.
CASSLGGAPYEQYF
TGTGCCAGCAGCTTAGGAGGGGCGCCCTACGAGCAGTACTTC
>TRBJ2-7|TRBV7-2|.|TRBD2
CASSPAGLAGSSYEQYF
TGTGCCAGCAGCCCCGCGGGACTAGCGGGAAGCTCCTACGAGCAGTACTTC
>TRBJ1-4|TRBV27|.|TRBD1
CASSSHRGRLDEKLFF
TGTGCCAGCAGTTCTCACAGGGGGCGGTTGGATGAAAAACTGTTTTTT
>TRBJ2-5|TRBV14|.|TRBD1
CASSQVRGPQETQYF
TGTGCCAGCAGCCAAGTCAGGGGGCCTCAAGAGACCCAGTACTTC
>TRBJ2-5|TRBV11-2|once|.
CASSFTGGVETQYF
TGTGCCAGCAGCTTCACAGGAGGGGTAGAGACCCAGTACTTC
>TRBJ2-7|TRBV5-5|.|.
CASSYSYEQYF
TGTGCCAGCAGCTATTCCTACGAGCAGTACTTC
>TRBJ2-1|TRBV2|.|.
CASSEGLEQFF
TGTGCCAGCAGTGAGGGTCTTGAGCAGTTCTTC
>TRBJ2-1|TRBV11-2|.|TRBD2
CASSRTSGRVNEQFF
TGTGCCAGCAGCCGAACTAGCGGGAGAGTCAATGAGCAGTTCTTC
>TRBJ2-7|TRBV27|.|.
CASSLDGIRSYEQYF
TGTGCCAGCAGTTTAGATGGGATTCGTTCCTACGAGCAGTACTTC
>TRBJ2-3|TRBV27|.|TRBD2
CASSPPGLALDTQYF
TGTGCCAGCAGTCCCCCGGGACTAGCATTAGATACGCAGTATTTT
>TRBJ2-7|TRBV11-2|once|.
CASSLGLASYEQYF
TGTGCCAGCAGCTTAGGACTGGCCAGCTACGAGCAGTACTTC
>TRBJ2-3|TRBV11-3|.|TRBD2
CASSPDGTSYGTDTQYF
TGTGCCAGCAGCCCCGACGGGACTAGCTATGGCACAGATACGCAGTATTTT
>TRBJ2-7|TRBV7-9|.|.
CASSKMGVQGFAEQYF
TGTGCCAGCAGCAAGATGGGCGTACAGGGTTTTGCCGAGCAGTACTTC
>TRBJ1-5|TRBV7-9|.|.
CASSLVGQGAQPQHF
TGTGCCAGCAGCTTAGTTGGTCAGGGCGCCCAGCCCCAGCATTTT
>TRBJ2-7|TRBV9|.|TRBD2
CASSEAGTSSYEQYF
TGTGCCAGCAGCGAGGCCGGGACTAGCTCCTACGAGCAGTACTTC
>TRBJ1-1|TRBV28|once|.
CASNPGMENTEAFF
TGTGCCAGCAATCCAGGGATGGAGAACACTGAAGCTTTCTTT
>TRBJ2-2|TRBV9|.|TRBD2
CASSAGTTNTGELFF
TGTGCCAGCAGCGCCGGGACTACGAACACCGGGGAGCTGTTTTTT
>TRBJ2-7|TRBV5-4|.|.
CASSLEASTYEQYF
TGTGCCAGCAGCTTGGAGGCCTCCACCTACGAGCAGTACTTC
>TRBJ2-7|TRBV21-1|.|.
CASSKAWAGGDEQYF
TGTGCCAGCAGCAAAGCATGGGCAGGGGGCGACGAGCAGTACTTC
>TRBJ2-1|TRBV28|.|TRBD2
CASSRDYYNEQFF
TGTGCCAGCAGCCGGGACTACTACAATGAGCAGTTCTTC
>TRBJ2-1|TRBV13|once|TRBD2
CASSSLSGTYFLNEQFF
TGTGCCAGCAGCTCCCTCAGCGGGACCTACTTCCTCAATGAGCAGTTCTTC
>TRBJ2-4|TRBV19|once|.
CASRPSGLLAKNIQYF
TGTGCCAGTAGGCCATCTGGACTGCTAGCCAAAAACATTCAGTACTTC
>TRBJ2-7|TRBV9|.|TRBD2
CASSADTSGRPYEQYF
TGTGCCAGCAGCGCCGACACTAGCGGGAGACCGTACGAGCAGTACTTC
>TRBJ1-2|TRBV29-1|.|.
CSVNDGLVGYTF
TGCAGCGTGAATGACGGGCTCGTTGGCTACACCTTC
>TRBJ1-2|TRBV30|.|.
CASRAGSEGYTF
TGTGCCTCGAGGGCAGGGAGTGAGGGCTACACCTTC
>TRBJ1-5|TRBV19|few|.
CASKVGGQPQHF
TGTGCCAGTAAGGTCGGGGGCCAGCCCCAGCATTTT
>TRBJ1-5|TRBV28|.|.
CASSLHRDRNQPQHF
TGTGCCAGCAGTCTTCACAGGGACCGCAATCAGCCCCAGCATTTT
>TRBJ2-1|TRBV7-6|.|TRBD2
CASSLILSGGNEQFF
TGTGCCAGCAGCTTAATCCTTAGCGGGGGCAATGAGCAGTTCTTC
>TRBJ1-1|TRBV27|.|.
CASRPIMNTEAFF
TGTGCCAGCCGACCGATTATGAACACTGAAGCTTTCTTT
>TRBJ2-1|TRBV4-1|once|.
CASTAREGSGPGYNEQFF
TGCGCCAGCACCGCCAGGGAAGGGTCAGGCCCCGGCTACAATGAGCAGTTCTTC
>TRBJ2-5|TRBV10-2|once|.
CASSELPLGTQYF
TGCGCCAGCAGTGAGCTCCCACTGGGGACCCAGTACTTC
>TRBJ2-7|TRBV7-9|few|.
CASSLALGGHEQYF
TGTGCCAGCAGCTTAGCGCTGGGGGGGCACGAGCAGTACTTC
>TRBJ1-5|TRBV27|.|TRBD1
CASSLGTGQPQHF
TGTGCCAGCAGTTTGGGGACAGGACAGCCCCAGCATTTT
>TRBJ2-7|TRBV27|.|TRBD1
CASSRQGRQYEQYF
TGTGCCAGCAGTCGACAGGGTCGACAGTACGAGCAGTACTTC
>TRBJ1-1|TRBV4-2|.|.
CASSQVISVTPNTEAFF
TGTGCCAGCAGCCAAGTCATTTCCGTGACACCGAACACTGAAGCTTTCTTT
>TRBJ1-1|TRBV28|.|.
CAGQGAQGMGTEAFF
TGTGCCGGCCAAGGGGCCCAGGGCATGGGCACTGAAGCTTTCTTT
>TRBJ2-1|TRBV7-6|.|TRBD2
CASSSPGASGNLPYNEQFF
TGTGCCAGCAGCTCCCCCGGAGCTAGCGGGAATCTCCCCTACAATGAGCAGTTCTTC
>TRBJ1-5|TRBV7-9|.|.
CASSLRGGQPQHF
TGTGCCAGCAGCTTAAGGGGCGGTCAGCCCCAGCATTTT
>TRBJ2-7|TRBV4-1|.|.
CASSQGAGVLYEQYF
TGCGCCAGCAGCCAAGGGGCAGGGGTTTTATACGAGCAGTACTTC
>TRBJ2-7|TRBV7-9|.|.
CASSITGIEQYF
TGTGCCAGCAGCATCACAGGGATCGAGCAGTACTTC
>TRBJ2-1|TRBV25-1|.|TRBD2
CASSELLIAGDNEQFF
TGTGCCAGCAGTGAATTATTAATAGCGGGAGACAATGAGCAGTTCTTC
>TRBJ1-5|TRBV28|.|.
CASSLLPPQHF
TGTGCCAGCAGTTTATTGCCGCCCCAGCATTTT
>TRBJ2-7|TRBV28|.|.
CASSLQGGNYEQYF
TGTGCCAGCAGTTTACAGGGTGGGAACTACGAGCAGTACTTC
>TRBJ1-1|TRBV19|.|.
CASIPPLRDGRTEAFF
TGTGCCAGTATCCCCCCCTTGCGGGATGGGCGAACTGAAGCTTTCTTT
>TRBJ2-2|TRBV4-1|.|.
CASTPLAGILGELFF
TGCGCCAGCACCCCCCTAGCTGGGATACTGGGGGAGCTGTTTTTT
>TRBJ2-1|TRBV14|.|TRBD2
CASSHWTSVPEQFF
TGTGCCAGCAGCCACTGGACTAGCGTCCCTGAGCAGTTCTTC
>TRBJ1-5|TRBV19|.|.
CASSIVGTPNQPQHF
TGTGCCAGTAGTATAGTGGGGACCCCCAATCAGCCCCAGCATTTT
>TRBJ1-5|TRBV7-9|.|.
CASSSGVSNQPQHF
TGTGCCAGCAGCTCAGGCGTCAGCAATCAGCCCCAGCATTTT
>TRBJ1-4|TRBV28|.|TRBD1
CASSVGQGYEKLFF
TGTGCCAGCAGCGTGGGACAGGGGTATGAAAAACTGTTTTTT